A selection of T cell receptor beta chains follows, all from one sample in a study of human T cells and chemical hapten exposure. Via MiXCR, TCRdb re-called the RACE reads, giving one row per CDR3 protein. This sample yields 100,000 or so distinct CDR3 sequences, of which under 40% are seen a single time; about 2.9% belongs to the top ten. Here the sequenced sample was whole blood, taken in connection with sensitization to the hapten diphenylcyclopropenone (DPC). The source is a man aged 40-49 years with alopecia areata. Some clones in this sample may be carry-over from other donors' samples. Both conserved end residues are trimmed from each CDR3. The order of the fields is V gene, CDR3 length, J gene, CDR3 protein.

TRBV18	16	TRBJ2-1	ASSRTNSGDRGFNEQF
TRBV7-8	13	TRBJ2-5	ASSLLGTGEETQY
TRBV6-1	15	TRBJ2-1	ASSVLTSGDLGSEQF
TRBV27	12	TRBJ1-4	ASSSGRGNEKLF
TRBV12-3/TRBV12-4	12	TRBJ2-4	ASSAGTTVDIQY
TRBV12-3/TRBV12-4	13	TRBJ2-6	ASSLAPTGANVLT
TRBV10-3	11	TRBJ1-5	ASTGDSNQPQH
TRBV25-1	11	TRBJ2-7	ASSESYSWEQY
TRBV6-2/TRBV6-3	12	TRBJ2-1	ASSLRTGRNEQF
TRBV29-1	14	TRBJ1-2	SVGGTGFDDYYGYT
TRBV13	14	TRBJ1-1	ASSLAMKGANTEAF
TRBV12-3/TRBV12-4	14	TRBJ2-3	ASSYPGTTASNTQY
TRBV27	12	TRBJ2-7	ASRTDLAPYEQY
TRBV5-1	17	TRBJ2-1	ASSPRLAGGPETYNEQF
TRBV29-1	12	TRBJ2-3	SARRGRDTDTQY
TRBV27	11	TRBJ1-5	ASKADSNQPQH
TRBV5-4	11	TRBJ1-2	ASSLDNNYGYT
TRBV30	10	TRBJ1-5	AATRGNQPQH